The 31 T cell receptor beta chains given below trace back to one sample, sequenced in a study of blood T cell repertoires in COVID-19. Clones were read by immunoSEQ multiplex PCR, and TCRdb kept only the in-frame ones, dropping some. The profile shows 400,000 to 550,000 clones, around 88% of them singletons. Specimen: peripheral blood. The receptors derive from a young woman with acute or convalescent COVID-19.

This clone was counted once. The chain is built from TRBV15 and TRBJ1-5; TRBD1 is a possible D gene (5 bases). Germline V gene lookup returns CDR1 LNHNV and CDR2 YYDKDF (reference sequence). V shed 5 bases and J shed 4 bases, with 15 bases lying between them. The CDR3 has 15 amino acids. The CDR3 is CATSSKVAGNQPQHF. CDR3 in DNA: TGTGCCACCAGCTCGAAGGTAGCAGGGAATCAGCCCCAGCATTTT.

The V and J genes are TRBV7-2 and TRBJ2-3; 13 nucleotides line up with TRBD2. This CDR3 is 17 amino acids long. Per germline, CDR1 SGHTA and CDR2 FQGNSA. V lost 5 bases, J lost 0 bases, and 5 bases stayed unmatched. CDR3 protein: CASSPTSGGLSTDTQYF. CDR3 coding DNA: TGTGCCAGCAGCCCGACTAGCGGGGGGTTAAGCACAGATACGCAGTATTTT.

The chain recombines TRBV5-5 with TRBJ1-2, with TRBD1 matching 8 bases. Germline V gives CDR1 SGHKS, CDR2 YYEKEE (reference sequence). Losses at the gene ends were 0 bases for V and 7 bases for J; bases not matched to a gene: 8. The CDR3 has 15 residues. CDR3 amino acids: CASSLAGQGFVGYTF. For the CDR3, the DNA is TGTGCCAGCAGCTTGGCCGGACAGGGATTTGTTGGCTACACCTTC.

This clone was picked up one time. The chain combines TRBV6-5 with TRBJ1-2, with D perhaps TRBD1 (6 bases). V lost 6 bases, J lost 13 bases, and 18 bases lay in between. CDR3 length: 12 residues. The germline V gene encodes CDR1 MNHEY and CDR2 SVGAGI. CDR3 DNA sequence: TGTGCCAGCAGGGGGAATACAGGGTGGCGCACCTTC. Translated, it gives CASRGNTGWRTF.

The chain is built from TRBV12-3 or TRBV12-4 and TRBJ1-1; 7 nucleotides align to TRBD1. The CDR3 has 13 amino acids. The junction had 7 bases not matched to a gene; V was cut back by 6 bases and J by 6 bases. In DNA form, the CDR3 reads TGTGCCAGCAGCCTTGGACAGGCCGCTGAAGCTTTCTTT. Its protein is CASSLGQAAEAFF.

The chain joins TRBV7-9 to TRBJ1-2, with TRBD1 identical over 7 bases. V gave up 5 bases and J gave up 7 bases; unmatched junction bases: 7. The germline gives CDR1 SEHNR, CDR2 FQNEAQ (reference sequence). The CDR3 is made up of 13 amino acids. In DNA form, the CDR3 reads TGTGCCAGCAGCACCGACAGGGAGGTTGGCTACACCTTC. This sequence encodes CASSTDREVGYTF.

In its sample, this clone was seen a few times. This chain links TRBV6-1 with TRBJ1-4; tentative D call: TRBD1 (5 bases). This CDR3 region has 16 residues. V shed 2 bases and J shed 8 bases, with 18 bases lying between them. Germline V lookup: CDR1 MNHNS, CDR2 SASEGT. The DNA for the CDR3 is TGTGCCAGCAGTGAATTTGTGGGGGGAATGGGGGAAAAACTGTTTTTT. Protein: CASSEFVGGMGEKLFF.

V and J are TRBV2 and TRBJ1-4; 10 positions match TRBD1. With V trimmed by 4 bases and J by 3 bases, 2 bases remained unmatched. Germline lookup yields CDR1 SNHLY and CDR2 FYNNEI. This CDR3 is 15 amino acids long. The CDR3 region is CASSGTGGPNEKLFF. The CDR3 DNA reads as TGTGCCAGCAGTGGGACAGGGGGACCTAATGAAAAACTGTTTTTT.

The chain has TRBV4-1 and TRBJ1-1, with TRBD1 matching over 9 bases. Germline V gives CDR1 MGHRA, CDR2 YSYEKL. The V gene end was trimmed by 4 bases and the J gene end by 5 bases; junction bases not matched to a gene: 5. The CDR3 has 14 residues. The CDR3 DNA sequence: TGCGCCAGCAGCCTCGGGACAGGGCGAACTGAAGCTTTCTTT. Its translation is CASSLGTGRTEAFF.

This rearrangement joins TRBV12-3 or TRBV12-4 to TRBJ1-1; TRBD1 agrees at 7 bases. The CDR3 is 12 residues long. With V trimmed by 8 bases and J by 7 bases, 7 bases remained unmatched. The CDR3 DNA reads as TGTGCCAGCCTCAGTTGGGACAGTGAAGCTTTCTTT. Translation gives CASLSWDSEAFF.

The rearrangement uses TRBV7-9 and TRBJ2-7; 7 nucleotides agree with TRBD1. The CDR3 runs 15 residues. In germline, CDR1 is SEHNR, CDR2 FQNEAQ (reference sequence). Losses at the gene ends were 5 bases for V and 2 bases for J; bases not matched to a gene: 9. CDR3 nucleotide sequence: TGTGCCAGCAGCCCGACTAAGGGACAGACCTACGAGCAGTACTTC. This encodes CASSPTKGQTYEQYF.

The chain recombines TRBV18 with TRBJ2-3; 10 bases are a match to TRBD1. This CDR3 is built from 19 residues. Trimming removed 3 bases from V and 5 bases from J; junction bases left unmatched: 17. Germline V gene data show CDR1 as KGHSH and CDR2 as LQKENI. CDR3: CASSPNQVTGTGVIDTQYF. DNA of the CDR3: TGTGCCAGCTCACCCAACCAAGTTACCGGGACAGGGGTTATAGATACGCAGTATTTT. The variable domain in full, with the rest retrieved from reference TRBV18 and TRBJ2-3, is NAGVMQNPRHLVRRRGQEARLRCSPMKGHSHVYWYRQLPEEGLKFMVYLQKENIIDESGMPKERFSAEFPKEGPSILRIQQVVRGDSAAYFCASSPNQVTGTGVIDTQYFGPGTRLTVL.

This clone was seen a single time. The chain uses TRBV19 and TRBJ1-2; 7 positions agree with TRBD1. The germline CDR1 and CDR2 sequences are LNHDA and SQIVND (reference sequence). The CDR3 runs 13 residues. V lost 7 bases, J lost 8 bases, and 10 bases stayed unmatched. In DNA, the CDR3 is TGTGCCAGTACAAGGGACAGATTTCTCGGCTACACCTTC. It yields the protein CASTRDRFLGYTF.

This clone appeared once. The V and J genes are TRBV11-3 and TRBJ1-1; possible D gene TRBD1, 6 bases. This CDR3 has 15 residues. Germline V gives CDR1 SGHNT, CDR2 YENEEA. With 2 bases removed from V and 6 bases from J, the gap between germline ends came to 16 bases. The CDR3 sequence: CASSLTGRPGAEAFF. The CDR3 DNA follows: TGTGCCAGCAGCTTAACGGGACGGCCAGGGGCTGAAGCTTTCTTT.

This chain uses TRBV18 with TRBJ1-5; D remains unclear. Trimming stripped 8 bases from V and 4 bases from J, with 12 bases between. Germline V CDR1 and CDR2: KGHSH, LQKENI. CDR3 size: 13 residues. The CDR3 DNA sequence: TGTGCCAGCGCTCCCAACAGAAATCAGCCCCAGCATTTT. Its protein is CASAPNRNQPQHF. The full variable domain, with the rest looked up from reference TRBV18 and TRBJ1-5, is NAGVMQNPRHLVRRRGQEARLRCSPMKGHSHVYWYRQLPEEGLKFMVYLQKENIIDESGMPKERFSAEFPKEGPSILRIQQVVRGDSAAYFCASAPNRNQPQHFGDGTRLSIL.

The chain recombines TRBV29-1 with TRBJ1-2, with a weak D call TRBD1 (6 bases). V lost 4 bases, J lost 4 bases, and 10 bases lay in between. The CDR3 sequence is 12 residues long. Germline V gene data show CDR1 as SQVTM and CDR2 as ANQGSEA. CDR3: CSVADRSYGYTF. The CDR3 DNA reads TGCAGCGTTGCAGACAGGTCCTATGGCTACACCTTC. The variable domain in full, with the rest retrieved from reference TRBV29-1 and TRBJ1-2, is SAVISQKPSRDICQRGTSLTIQCQVDSQVTMMFWYRQQPGQSLTLIATANQGSEATYESGFVIDKFPISRPNLTFSTLTVSNMSPEDSSIYLCSVADRSYGYTFGSGTRLTVV.

This chain connects TRBV2 to TRBJ1-5, with D unresolved. CDR1 SNHLY and CDR2 FYNNEI come from the germline V gene. The CDR3 is 13 residues long. The V end lost 2 bases, the J end lost 6 bases, and 8 bases lay between the germline ends. The CDR3 reads CASSEKRGQPQHF. CDR3 in DNA: TGTGCCAGCAGTGAAAAGCGCGGTCAGCCCCAGCATTTT. Supplemented by reference TRBV2 and TRBJ1-5, the full variable domain reads EPEVTQTPSHQVTQMGQEVILRCVPISNHLYFYWYRQILGQKVEFLVSFYNNEISEKSEIFDDQFSVERPDGSNFTLKIRSTKLEDSAMYFCASSEKRGQPQHFGDGTRLSIL.

J is TRBJ2-3 and V is TRBV5-6; 9 nucleotides match TRBD2. J gave up 2 bases and V 2 bases, and 3 bases lay outside the gene matches. CDR1 and CDR2 (germline): SGHDT, YYEEEE. The CDR3 loop spans 15 amino acids. DNA for the CDR3: TGTGCCAGCAGCTTTGGGACTAGCCCCACAGATACGCAGTATTTT. It translates to CASSFGTSPTDTQYF.

In its sample, this clone was seen once. The chain employs TRBV11-2 and TRBJ2-7; unclear D gene. The CDR3 sequence is 15 residues long. The germline V gene encodes CDR1 SGHAT and CDR2 FQNNGV. V gave up 4 bases and J gave up 4 bases, with 17 bases separating them. The CDR3 here is CASSSLDESSYEQYF. In DNA, the CDR3 is TGTGCCAGCAGCTCTCTCGATGAGAGCTCATACGAGCAGTACTTC.

The V gene is TRBV7-6, the J gene TRBJ1-6, with TRBD1 as a possible D gene (6 bases). Germline lookup yields CDR1 SGHVS and CDR2 FNYEAQ. The CDR3 has 15 amino acids. V dropped 3 bases and J dropped 6 bases, with 12 bases sitting between them. The DNA for the CDR3 is TGTGCCAGCAGCTTTCGGGGGGCTAGTAATTCACCCCTCCACTTT. Its translation is CASSFRGASNSPLHF.

The gene calls are TRBV11-2 and TRBJ2-3, with 9 nucleotides matching TRBD1. Looked up from germline, CDR1 is SGHAT and CDR2 is FQNNGV. V shed 1 base and J 5 bases; nucleotides not matched to a gene: 4. This CDR3 is built from 15 residues. In DNA, the CDR3 is TGTGCCAGCAGCTTAGGAGGGACAGGGATAGATACGCAGTATTTT. This sequence encodes CASSLGGTGIDTQYF.

This sequence joins TRBV29-1 and TRBJ2-7; TRBD1 matches at 10 bases. The germline gives CDR1 SQVTM, CDR2 ANQGSEA. Germline trimming cut 4 bases from V and 6 bases from J; bases unmatched to any gene: 15. CDR3 length: 16 residues. The DNA for the CDR3 is TGCAGCGTTGTGTTTGGAGCGGACAGGGGGTCGACCGAGCAGTACTTC. It codes for CSVVFGADRGSTEQYF.

The CDR3 bases are TGTGCCAGCAGTTACGGACCAACTAGGCTAGATACGCAGTATTTT. This codes for CASSYGPTRLDTQYF. The chain carries TRBV6-2 or TRBV6-3 and TRBJ2-3; D might be TRBD2 (5 bases). CDR3 size: 15 residues. Trimming took 2 bases from V and 5 from J, leaving 14 bases between them. CDR1 is MNHEY, CDR2 SVGEGT, per germline.

This clone has only one observation. The chain uses TRBV11-2 and TRBJ2-6; D unresolved. Germline CDR1 SGHAT, CDR2 FQNNGV. There are 15 residues in the CDR3. V lost 5 bases to trimming and J lost 1 base, with 9 bases between them. CDR3 protein: CASSPGLSGANVLTF. CDR3 DNA: TGTGCCAGCAGCCCAGGTTTGTCTGGGGCCAACGTCCTGACTTTC.

This chain joins TRBV7-2 and TRBJ1-5, with D uncertain. The CDR3 consists of 15 residues. The V and J ends lost 1 base and 2 bases respectively, with 9 bases between them. Looked up from germline, CDR1 is SGHTA and CDR2 is FQGNSA. CDR3 residues: CASSLVVQGNQPQHF. CDR3 sequence (DNA): TGTGCCAGCAGCTTAGTTGTTCAGGGCAATCAGCCCCAGCATTTT.

V and J are TRBV6-1 and TRBJ2-7, with 7 positions matching TRBD1. V shed 2 bases, J shed 2 bases, and the junction held 3 bases outside the gene matches. Germline CDR1 is MNHNS and CDR2 is SASEGT. CDR3 length: 14 amino acids. CDR3 sequence (DNA): TGTGCCAGCAGTGAAACGGGACAGCCCTACGAGCAGTACTTC. Encoded protein: CASSETGQPYEQYF.

The chain employs TRBV11-2 and TRBJ2-1; D is possibly TRBD2 (7 bases). There are 17 residues in the CDR3. CDR1 and CDR2 from the germline V gene are SGHAT and FQNNGV. Trimming removed 2 bases at V and 9 bases at J, with 23 bases between. CDR3 region: CASSLLLGGPSVAEQFF. The CDR3 DNA is TGTGCCAGCAGCTTACTCCTCGGGGGGCCCTCGGTCGCTGAGCAGTTCTTC.

Note on this clone: Within the sample, other DNA sequences also encode this same CDR3. The rearrangement links TRBV2 to TRBJ2-1; D not certain. CDR3 length equals 11 residues. V gave up 8 bases and J gave up 6 bases, with 8 bases separating them. Germline lookup yields CDR1 SNHLY and CDR2 FYNNEI. The CDR3 loop reads CASGRVNEQFF. CDR3 DNA: TGTGCCAGCGGCCGGGTCAATGAGCAGTTCTTC.

The chain couples TRBV5-5 to TRBJ2-5, with a tentative D call TRBD1 (5 bases). The CDR3 is made up of 13 amino acids. V was cut by 4 bases and J by 10 bases, with 17 bases left in between. The germline V gene encodes CDR1 SGHKS and CDR2 YYEKEE (reference sequence). The CDR3 sequence: CASSTRGLLIQYF. CDR3 DNA: TGTGCCAGCAGCACAAGGGGTCTACTCATCCAGTACTTC.

The chain has TRBV28 and TRBJ1-5; 10 nucleotides line up with TRBD1. The CDR3 is 14 residues long. CDR1 is MDHEN and CDR2 is SYDVKM in the germline V gene. J gave up 7 bases and V 4 bases, and 4 bases lay outside the gene matches. The CDR3 protein is CASSSGTGVQPQHF. The CDR3 DNA reads TGTGCCAGCAGTTCCGGGACAGGGGTCCAGCCCCAGCATTTT.

V and J are TRBV28 and TRBJ2-5; 8 nucleotides match TRBD2. The CDR3 covers 18 residues. The V gene's germline CDR1 is MDHEN and CDR2 SYDVKM. With 4 bases clipped from V and 5 bases from J, the junction kept 18 bases outside the gene matches. For the CDR3, the DNA is TGTGCCAGCAGTTGGCCGTTTGGCGGCGCGGGGGGTTGGGAGACCCAGTACTTC. This codes for CASSWPFGGAGGWETQYF.